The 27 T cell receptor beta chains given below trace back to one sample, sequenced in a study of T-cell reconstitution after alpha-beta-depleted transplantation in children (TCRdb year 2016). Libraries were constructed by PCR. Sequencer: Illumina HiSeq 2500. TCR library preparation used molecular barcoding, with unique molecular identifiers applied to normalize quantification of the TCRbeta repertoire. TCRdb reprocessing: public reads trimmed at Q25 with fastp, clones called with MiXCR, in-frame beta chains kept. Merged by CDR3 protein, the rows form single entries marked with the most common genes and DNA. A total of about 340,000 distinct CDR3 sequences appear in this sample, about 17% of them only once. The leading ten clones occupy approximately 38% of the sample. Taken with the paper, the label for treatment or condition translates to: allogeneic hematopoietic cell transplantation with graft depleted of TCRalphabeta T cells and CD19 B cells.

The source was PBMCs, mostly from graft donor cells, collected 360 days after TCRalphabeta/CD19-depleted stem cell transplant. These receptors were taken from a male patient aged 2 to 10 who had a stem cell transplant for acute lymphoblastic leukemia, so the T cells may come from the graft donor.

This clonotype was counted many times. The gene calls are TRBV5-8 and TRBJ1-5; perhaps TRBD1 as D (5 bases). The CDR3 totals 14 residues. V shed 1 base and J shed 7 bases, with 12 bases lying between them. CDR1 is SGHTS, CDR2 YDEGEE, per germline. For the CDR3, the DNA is TGTGCCAGCAGCTTGTGGGACCAGGGCCAGCCCCAGCATTTT. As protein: CASSLWDQGQPQHF.

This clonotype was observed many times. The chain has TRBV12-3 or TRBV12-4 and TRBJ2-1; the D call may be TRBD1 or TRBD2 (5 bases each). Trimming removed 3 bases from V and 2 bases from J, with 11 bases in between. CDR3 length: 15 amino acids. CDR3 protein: CASSFGASTYNEQFF. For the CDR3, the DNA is TGTGCCAGCAGTTTCGGGGCTAGCACCTACAATGAGCAGTTCTTC.

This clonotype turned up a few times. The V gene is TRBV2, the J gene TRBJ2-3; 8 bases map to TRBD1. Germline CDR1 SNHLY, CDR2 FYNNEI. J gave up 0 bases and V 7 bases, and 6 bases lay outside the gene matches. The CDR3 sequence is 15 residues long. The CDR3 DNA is TGTGCCAGCAAGGGGGACAGGTCGAGCACAGATACGCAGTATTTT. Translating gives CASKGDRSSTDTQYF.

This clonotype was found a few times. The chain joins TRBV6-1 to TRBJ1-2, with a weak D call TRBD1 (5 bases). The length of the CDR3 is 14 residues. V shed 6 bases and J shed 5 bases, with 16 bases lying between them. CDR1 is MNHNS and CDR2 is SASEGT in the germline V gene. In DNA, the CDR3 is TGTGCCAGCAGCCGCGGGGCCGTAGGGTATGGCTACACCTTC. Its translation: CASSRGAVGYGYTF.

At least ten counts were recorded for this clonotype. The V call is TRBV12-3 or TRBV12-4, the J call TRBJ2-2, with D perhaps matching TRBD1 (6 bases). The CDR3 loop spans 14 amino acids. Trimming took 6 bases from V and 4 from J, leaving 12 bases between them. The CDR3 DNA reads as TGTGCCAGCAGCGCCTACAGGGTCACCGGGGAGCTGTTTTTT. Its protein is CASSAYRVTGELFF.

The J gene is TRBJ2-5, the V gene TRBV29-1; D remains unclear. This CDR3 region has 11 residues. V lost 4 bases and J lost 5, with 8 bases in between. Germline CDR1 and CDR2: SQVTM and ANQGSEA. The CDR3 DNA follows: TGCAGCGTTGGTCTAGGGGAGACCCAGTACTTC. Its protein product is CSVGLGETQYF.

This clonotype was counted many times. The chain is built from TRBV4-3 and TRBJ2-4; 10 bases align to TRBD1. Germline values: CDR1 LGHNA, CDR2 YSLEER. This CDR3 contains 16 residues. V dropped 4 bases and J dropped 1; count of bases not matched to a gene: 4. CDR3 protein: CASSLGQGLAKNIQYF. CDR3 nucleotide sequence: TGCGCCAGCAGCCTGGGACAGGGGCTGGCCAAAAACATTCAGTACTTC.

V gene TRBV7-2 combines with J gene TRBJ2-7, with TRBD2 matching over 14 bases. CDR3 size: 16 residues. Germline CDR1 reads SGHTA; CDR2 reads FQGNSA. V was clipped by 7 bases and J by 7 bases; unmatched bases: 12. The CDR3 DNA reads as TGTGCCAGCACCTCAATGACTAGCGGGAGGGCGAGAGAGCAGTACTTC. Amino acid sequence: CASTSMTSGRAREQYF.

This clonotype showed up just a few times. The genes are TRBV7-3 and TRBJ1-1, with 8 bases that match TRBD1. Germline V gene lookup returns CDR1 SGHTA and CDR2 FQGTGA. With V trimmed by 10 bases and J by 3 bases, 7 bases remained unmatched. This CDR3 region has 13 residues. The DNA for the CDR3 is TGTGCCAACAAGGGACAGGATTACACTGAAGCTTTCTTT. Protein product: CANKGQDYTEAFF.

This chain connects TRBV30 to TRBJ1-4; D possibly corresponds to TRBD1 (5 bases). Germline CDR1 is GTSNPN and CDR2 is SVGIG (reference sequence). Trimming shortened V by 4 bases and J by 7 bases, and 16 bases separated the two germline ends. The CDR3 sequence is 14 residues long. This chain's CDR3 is CAWTRQSRSEKLFF. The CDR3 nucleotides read TGTGCCTGGACCCGACAGAGCCGGAGTGAAAAACTGTTTTTT.

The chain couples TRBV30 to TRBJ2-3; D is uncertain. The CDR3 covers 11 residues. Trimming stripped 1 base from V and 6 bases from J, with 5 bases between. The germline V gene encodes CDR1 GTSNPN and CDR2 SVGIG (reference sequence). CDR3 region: CAWSARDTQYF. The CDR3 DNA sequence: TGTGCCTGGAGTGCCCGGGATACGCAGTATTTT.

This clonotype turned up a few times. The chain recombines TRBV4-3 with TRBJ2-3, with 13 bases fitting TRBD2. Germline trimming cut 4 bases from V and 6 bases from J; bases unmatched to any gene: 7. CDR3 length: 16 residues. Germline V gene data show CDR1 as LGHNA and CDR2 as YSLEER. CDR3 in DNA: TGCGCCAGCAGCCCCCGGACTAGCGGGAGCCCCGATACGCAGTATTTT. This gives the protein CASSPRTSGSPDTQYF.

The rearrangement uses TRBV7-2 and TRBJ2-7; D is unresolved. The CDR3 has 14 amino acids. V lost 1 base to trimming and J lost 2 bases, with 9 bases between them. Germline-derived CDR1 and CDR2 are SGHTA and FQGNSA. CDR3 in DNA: TGTGCCAGCAGCTTAGATGGGGTTGCCTACGAGCAGTACTTC. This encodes CASSLDGVAYEQYF.

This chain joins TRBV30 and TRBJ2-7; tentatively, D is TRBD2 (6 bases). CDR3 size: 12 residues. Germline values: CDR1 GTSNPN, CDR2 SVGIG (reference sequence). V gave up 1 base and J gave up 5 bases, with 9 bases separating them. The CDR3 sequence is CAWSAGGDEQYF. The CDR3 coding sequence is TGTGCCTGGAGTGCCGGAGGGGACGAGCAGTACTTC.

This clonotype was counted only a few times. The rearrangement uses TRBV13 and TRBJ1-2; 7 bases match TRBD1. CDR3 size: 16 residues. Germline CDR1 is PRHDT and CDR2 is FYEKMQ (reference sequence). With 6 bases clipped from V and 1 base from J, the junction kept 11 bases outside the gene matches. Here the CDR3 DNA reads TGTGCCAGCAGGAAGACAGGGAAGGCCTATAACTATGGCTACACCTTC. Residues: CASRKTGKAYNYGYTF.

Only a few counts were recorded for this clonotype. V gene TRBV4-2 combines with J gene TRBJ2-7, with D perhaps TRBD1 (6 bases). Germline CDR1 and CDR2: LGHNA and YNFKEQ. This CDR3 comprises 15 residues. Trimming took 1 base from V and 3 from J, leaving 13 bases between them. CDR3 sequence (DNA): TGTGCCAGCAGCCAAGGACAGGAGGTAATCTACGAGCAGTACTTC. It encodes CASSQGQEVIYEQYF.

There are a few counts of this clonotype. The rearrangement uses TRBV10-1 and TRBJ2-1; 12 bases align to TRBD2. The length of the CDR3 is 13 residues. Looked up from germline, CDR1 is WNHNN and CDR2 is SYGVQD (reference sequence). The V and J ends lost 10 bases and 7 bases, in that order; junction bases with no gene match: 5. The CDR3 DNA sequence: TGCGCCAACCCTAGCGGGAGGGGGAATGAGCAGTTCTTC. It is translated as CANPSGRGNEQFF.

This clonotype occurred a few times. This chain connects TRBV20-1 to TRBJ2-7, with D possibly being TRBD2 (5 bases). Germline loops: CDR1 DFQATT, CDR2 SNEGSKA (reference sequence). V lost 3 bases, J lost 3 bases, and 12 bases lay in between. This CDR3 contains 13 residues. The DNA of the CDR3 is TGCAGTGCTAGGCGCTTACTAGGCTACGAGCAGTACTTC. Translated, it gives CSARRLLGYEQYF.

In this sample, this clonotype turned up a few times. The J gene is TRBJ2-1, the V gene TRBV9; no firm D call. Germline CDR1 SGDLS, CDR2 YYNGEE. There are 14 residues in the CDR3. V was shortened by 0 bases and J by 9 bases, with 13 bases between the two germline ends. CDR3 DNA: TGTGCCAGCAGCGTAGACCCCGGGTCCGGTGAGCAGTTCTTC. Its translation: CASSVDPGSGEQFF.

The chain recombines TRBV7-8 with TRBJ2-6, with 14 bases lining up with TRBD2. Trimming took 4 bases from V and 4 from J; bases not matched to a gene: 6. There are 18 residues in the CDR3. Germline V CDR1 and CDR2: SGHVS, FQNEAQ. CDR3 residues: CASSWGLAGAPGANVLTF. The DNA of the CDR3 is TGTGCCAGCAGCTGGGGACTAGCGGGAGCCCCCGGGGCCAACGTCCTGACTTTC.

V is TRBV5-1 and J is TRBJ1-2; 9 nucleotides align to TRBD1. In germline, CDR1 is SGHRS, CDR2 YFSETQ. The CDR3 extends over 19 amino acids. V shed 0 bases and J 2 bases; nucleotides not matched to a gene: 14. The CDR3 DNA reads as TGCGCCAGCAGCTTGGAAGGTCTAACAGGGGGCATTCAGAACTATGGCTACACCTTC. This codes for CASSLEGLTGGIQNYGYTF.

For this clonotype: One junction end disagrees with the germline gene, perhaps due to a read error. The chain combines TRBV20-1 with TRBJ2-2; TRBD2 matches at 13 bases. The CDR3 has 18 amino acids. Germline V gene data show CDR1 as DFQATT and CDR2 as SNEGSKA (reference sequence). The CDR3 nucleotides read TGCAGGGCTAGAGATCGTAGCGGACTAGCGGGAGTCGGTGGGGAGCTGTTTTTT. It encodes CRARDRSGLAGVGGELFF.

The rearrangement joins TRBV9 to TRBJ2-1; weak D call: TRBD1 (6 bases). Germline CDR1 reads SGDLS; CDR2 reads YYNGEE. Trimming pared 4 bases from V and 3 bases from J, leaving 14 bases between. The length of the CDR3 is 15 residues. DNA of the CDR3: TGTGCCAGCAGCCCTACAGGGAGACTCTACAATGAGCAGTTCTTC. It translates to CASSPTGRLYNEQFF.

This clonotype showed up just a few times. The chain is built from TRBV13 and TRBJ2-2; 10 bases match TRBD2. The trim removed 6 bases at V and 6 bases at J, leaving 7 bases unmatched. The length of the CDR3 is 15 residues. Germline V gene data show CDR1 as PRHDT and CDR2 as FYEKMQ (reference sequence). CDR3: CASRTLAGKPGELFF. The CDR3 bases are TGTGCCAGCAGAACACTAGCGGGAAAACCCGGGGAGCTGTTTTTT.

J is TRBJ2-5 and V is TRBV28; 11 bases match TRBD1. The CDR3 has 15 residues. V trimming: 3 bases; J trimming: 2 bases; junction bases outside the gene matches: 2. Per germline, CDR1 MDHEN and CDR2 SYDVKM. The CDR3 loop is CASSFGQGAQETQYF. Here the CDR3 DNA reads TGTGCCAGCAGTTTTGGACAGGGGGCACAAGAGACCCAGTACTTC.

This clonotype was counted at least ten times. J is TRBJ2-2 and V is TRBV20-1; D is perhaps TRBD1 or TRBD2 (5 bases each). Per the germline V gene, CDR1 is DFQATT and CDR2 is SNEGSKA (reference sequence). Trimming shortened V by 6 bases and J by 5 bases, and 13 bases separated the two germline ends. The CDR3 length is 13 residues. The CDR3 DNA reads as TGCAGTGCCACCGGGACGCGTACCGGGGAGCTGTTTTTT. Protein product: CSATGTRTGELFF.

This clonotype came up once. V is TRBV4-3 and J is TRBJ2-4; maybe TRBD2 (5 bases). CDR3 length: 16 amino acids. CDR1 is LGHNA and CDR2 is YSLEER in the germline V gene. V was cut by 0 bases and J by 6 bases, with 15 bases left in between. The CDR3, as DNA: TGCGCCAGCAGCCAAGATAGGGCGGGCAGGTTAAACATTCAGTACTTC. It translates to CASSQDRAGRLNIQYF.